The 25 T cell receptor beta chains below were found in one sample sequenced in a study of kidney transplant recipient with SARS-CoV-2 infection. TCRdb itself ran the reads through MiXCR, one entry per CDR3 protein. The sample has 200,000 to 300,000 distinct CDR3 sequences, more than 25% seen once; the top ten hold almost 7.5%. The sample here was a blood sample, taken at baseline and between days 110 and 120 from a kidney transplant recipient. These receptors came from a male patient between 25 and 40 years old who had COVID-19 and was a kidney transplant recipient. Some T cells may have originated in the graft donor.

As for this clonotype: A single base separates this from a much larger clone, so it may be a read error. The chain is built from TRBV6-5 and TRBJ1-5; D call uncertain. The ends were cut back, 7 bases at V and 5 bases at J, with 15 bases in the middle. The V gene's germline CDR1 is MNHEY and CDR2 SVGAGI. The CDR3 sequence is 14 residues long. The DNA for the CDR3 is TGTGCCAGCAATGAAGTTAGAGACTATCAGCCCCAGCATTTT. Translating it yields CASNEVRDYQPQHF.

On this clonotype: Just one base apart from a much larger clone, this may be a read error. The missing conserved phenylalanine or tryptophan at the end of this CDR3 makes a read error likely. This chain uses TRBV27 with TRBJ2-6; tentatively, D is TRBD2 (6 bases). Germline V gene lookup returns CDR1 MNHEY and CDR2 SMNVEV (reference sequence). The CDR3 consists of 15 residues. V lost 7 bases to trimming and J lost 4 bases, with 14 bases between them. In DNA form, the CDR3 reads TGTGCCAGCACCCTCCTTGGGGGGGGGGCCAACGTCCTGACTTCC. It is translated as CASTLLGGGANVLTS.

A note on this clonotype: The conserved closing phenylalanine or tryptophan is absent in this CDR3, likely reflecting a read error. No DNA is shown, since the ends of the CDR3 on it are uncertain; the CDR3 is the one TCRdb lists. The V call is TRBV20-1, the J call TRBJ1-2; the DNA was not used to check the table's D call, TRBD1. The CDR3 is 13 residues long, counting both termini. CDR1 and CDR2 from the germline V gene are DFQATT and SNEGSKA (reference sequence). The CDR3 protein is CSSSVRNPGGYTL.

Points on this clonotype: This may stem from a read error, because a much larger clone lies one nucleotide away. This chain connects TRBV7-7 to TRBJ1-2; D gene uncertain. The germline V gene has CDR1 SSHAT and CDR2 FNYEAQ (reference sequence). This CDR3 has 17 amino acids. The CDR3, as DNA: TGTGCCAGCAGCTCTCACAGTAAGTGCCGAAAGACCTATGACTACACCTTC. Translation: CASSSHSKCRKTYDYTF.

This clonotype has a count of ten or more. J is TRBJ1-1 and V is TRBV20-1; D remains ambiguous. Per the germline V gene, CDR1 is DFQATT and CDR2 is SNEGSKA (reference sequence). This CDR3 region has 10 residues. Trimming shortened V by 7 bases and J by 5 bases, and 8 bases separated the two germline ends. CDR3 in DNA: TGCAGTGTAGGGTGGACTGAAGCTTTCTTT. Amino acid sequence: CSVGWTEAFF.

Ten or more counts support this clonotype. The chain joins TRBV6-1 to TRBJ1-3; 8 bases line up with TRBD1. J lost 0 bases, V lost 8 bases, and 9 bases had no gene match. This CDR3 is 16 amino acids long. Looked up from germline, CDR1 is MNHNS and CDR2 is SASEGT. CDR3 amino acids: CASGGQGGSSGNTIYF. The CDR3 DNA is TGTGCCAGCGGAGGACAGGGCGGATCCTCTGGAAACACCATATATTTT.

The V and J genes are TRBV6-2 or TRBV6-3 and TRBJ1-2; no clear D gene. Trimming stripped 5 bases from V and 4 bases from J, with 23 bases between. The CDR3 totals 17 residues. Germline CDR1 reads MNHEY; CDR2 reads SVGEGT. The CDR3 loop is CASSANTCIGKTYGYTF. The DNA for the CDR3 is TGTGCCAGCAGTGCAAATACCTGCATCGGAAAGACCTATGGCTACACCTTC.

This clonotype showed up many times. V usage is TRBV12-3 or TRBV12-4 and J usage is TRBJ1-2, with D unresolved. The germline V and J ends were trimmed by 4 bases and 4 bases, with 22 bases remaining between them. The CDR3 has 17 amino acids. CDR3 region: CASSCKLSFRKTYGYTF. CDR3 bases: TGTGCCAGCAGTTGCAAGCTCAGCTTCCGAAAGACCTATGGCTACACCTTC.

This clonotype is a singleton in its sample. One base away lies a much larger clone, so this may be a sequencing read error. V usage is TRBV7-8 and J usage is TRBJ2-7; 11 nucleotides match TRBD2. The length of the CDR3 is 15 residues. V shed 2 bases, J shed 5 bases, and the junction held 5 bases outside the gene matches. In germline, CDR1 is SGHVS, CDR2 FQNEAQ. The CDR3: CASSLTELAGDEQYF. CDR3 nucleotides: TGTGCCAGCAGCTTAACGGAACTAGCGGGAGACGAGCAGTACTTC.

Note on this clonotype: This may come from a read error, since a much larger clone is one base off. This chain joins TRBV2 and TRBJ2-4; D gene uncertain. Judging by the DNA end, TRBJ2-7 fits better; the J call may be wrong. The length of the CDR3 is 11 residues. CDR1 and CDR2 (germline): SNHLY, FYNNEI. The CDR3 reads CASGLSYEQYF. CDR3 coding DNA: TGTGCCAGCGGGCTCTCGTACGAGCAGTACTTC.

This clonotype has just a few counts. CDR3 loop: CSVEGGDIPSYNEQFF. The CDR3 DNA follows: TGCAGCGTTGAAGGGGGGGACATCCCTTCCTACAATGAGCAGTTCTTC. This chain links TRBV29-1 with TRBJ2-1; possibly TRBD1 or TRBD2 for D (6 bases each). Germline V CDR1 and CDR2: SQVTM, ANQGSEA. V dropped 1 base and J dropped 1 base, with 14 bases sitting between them. This CDR3 contains 16 residues.

This clonotype was picked up many times. The chain carries TRBV20-1 and TRBJ1-5; 8 bases agree with TRBD1. Germline CDR1 is DFQATT and CDR2 is SNEGSKA (reference sequence). The V gene end was trimmed by 0 bases and the J gene end by 5 bases; junction bases not matched to a gene: 6. The CDR3 covers 15 residues. Here the CDR3 reads CSARETGEGDQPQHF. The CDR3 coding sequence is TGCAGTGCTAGAGAGACAGGGGAGGGAGATCAGCCCCAGCATTTT.

Regarding this clonotype: At one boundary the junction diverges from the germline segment, which might be a read error. J is TRBJ2-7 and V is TRBV10-3, with TRBD1 matching over 8 bases. The CDR3 has 17 residues. Germline CDR1 and CDR2: ENHRY and SYGVKD. The CDR3 DNA is TGTGCCGTCAGTGACCTTCGACGGACAGGGAATACCTACGAGCAGTACTTC. This sequence encodes CAVSDLRRTGNTYEQYF.

This clonotype appeared many times. V is TRBV28 and J is TRBJ2-7; 8 bases line up with TRBD1. Germline loops: CDR1 MDHEN, CDR2 SYDVKM. The CDR3 is 15 amino acids. J gave up 8 bases and V 8 bases, and 17 bases lay outside the gene matches. CDR3 residues: CASCKNDRGNIQQYF. The DNA for the CDR3 is TGTGCCAGCTGCAAAAACGACAGGGGAAATATTCAGCAGTACTTC.

Comments on this clonotype: A read error may explain this, as a much larger clone is one base away. The rearrangement uses TRBV12-3 or TRBV12-4 and TRBJ1-5; D unclear. The CDR3 spans 13 residues. CDR3 loop: CASSWAVDQLQHF. Here the CDR3 DNA reads TGTGCCAGCAGTTGGGCAGTCGATCAGCTCCAGCATTTT.

This clonotype was detected ten times or more. The genes are TRBV6-4 and TRBJ1-2; D gene ambiguous. V shed 5 bases and J shed 4 bases, with 23 bases lying between them. The CDR3 covers 17 residues. Per the germline V gene, CDR1 is MRHNA and CDR2 is SNTAGT. In nucleotides, the CDR3 is TGTGCCAGCAGTACAATTGGCTCACACGGAAAGACCTATGGCTACACCTTC. It encodes CASSTIGSHGKTYGYTF.

This clonotype was found many times. The chain links TRBV7-3 to TRBJ2-2, with a weak D call TRBD1 (5 bases). This CDR3 has 14 amino acids. Germline V gene data show CDR1 as SGHTA and CDR2 as FQGTGA. The V and J ends lost 5 bases and 6 bases respectively, with 13 bases between them. In DNA form, the CDR3 reads TGTGCCAGCAGCCCTTCGGTCAGGGCCGGGGAGCTGTTTTTT. Encoded protein: CASSPSVRAGELFF.

Worth noting for this clonotype: Given a much more abundant clone one base away, this may be a read error. This chain uses TRBV3-1 with TRBJ2-5; D is unclear. V lost 5 bases and J lost 5, with 24 bases in between. The CDR3 consists of 17 residues. Germline V gene sequence: CDR1 LGHDT, CDR2 YNNKEL (reference sequence). The CDR3 DNA reads TGTGCCAGCAGCTATTTTTGTCCCATTTCTTTCCCTGAGACCCAGTACTTC. It translates to CASSYFCPISFPETQYF.

This clonotype was counted at least ten times. It is unclear where the CDR3 begins or ends on the DNA, so no DNA is shown, and the CDR3 is as TCRdb lists it. The chain is built from TRBV7-5 and TRBJ1-2. TRBV7-5 is labeled a pseudogene. The CDR3 totals 19 residues, both ends included. The CDR3 region is CISVPEHHTEVGKTYGYTF.

This clonotype was seen more than once but under ten times. The chain combines TRBV20-1 with TRBJ2-5; the match to TRBD1 covers 9 bases. CDR3 length equals 12 residues. V trimming: 6 bases; J trimming: 9 bases; junction bases outside the gene matches: 8. From germline, CDR1 is DFQATT and CDR2 SNEGSKA (reference sequence). The CDR3: CSARGQGLAQYF. The CDR3 coding sequence is TGCAGTGCACGCGGACAGGGGCTGGCCCAGTACTTC.

Comments on this clonotype: A much bigger clone sits one base away, suggesting this may be a read error. The CDR3 sequence is CAGTILQGSYEQYF. Written as DNA, the CDR3 is TGTGCCGGCACCATTCTCCAGGGGTCCTACGAGCAGTACTTC. The rearrangement uses TRBV21-1 and TRBJ2-7; the DNA was not compared with TRBD1, the D call given in the table. TRBV21-1 is assigned pseudogene status. The CDR3 consists of 14 residues.

Regarding this clonotype: Its ends do not fully match the called genes, so a read error is possible. This sequence joins TRBV5-1 and TRBJ1-2; D might be TRBD1 (6 bases). Germline assignment: CDR1 SGHRS and CDR2 YFSETQ. The CDR3 is made up of 15 amino acids. CDR3 loop: CTSSLGRGSLDGYTF. The CDR3 region has the DNA TGCACCAGCAGCTTGGGCAGGGGAAGCTTAGATGGCTACACCTTC.

Remarks on this clonotype: A single base separates this from a much larger clone, so it may be a read error. This chain links TRBV7-7 with TRBJ2-2; D remains unclear. Germline assignment: CDR1 SSHAT and CDR2 FNYEAQ (reference sequence). The CDR3 spans 15 residues. CDR3 bases: TGTACCAGCAGTCGCGATAATACGAACACCGGGGAGCTGTTTTTT. It codes for CTSSRDNTNTGELFF.

There are many counts of this clonotype. The chain employs TRBV10-3 and TRBJ1-5; D unclear. There are 14 residues in the CDR3. CDR1 and CDR2 from the germline V gene are ENHRY and SYGVKD. Between the trimmed V and J ends, which lost 4 bases and 0 bases, there was a span of 7 bases. The CDR3 reads CAISGRDSNQPQHF. The CDR3 DNA is TGTGCCATCAGTGGACGGGATAGCAATCAGCCCCAGCATTTT.

Of note for this clonotype: This could be a read error, since a much larger clone is one nucleotide away. J is TRBJ2-3 and V is TRBV6-7; 7 bases line up with TRBD1. TRBV6-7 falls under the ORF class, with uncertain function. The CDR3 has 15 amino acids. The V segment lost 2 bases and the J segment 2 bases; nucleotides outside the gene matches: 4. CDR3 protein: CASSYGDRNTDTQYF. The CDR3 nucleotides are TGTGCCAGCAGTTACGGGGACAGAAACACAGATACGCAGTATTTT.